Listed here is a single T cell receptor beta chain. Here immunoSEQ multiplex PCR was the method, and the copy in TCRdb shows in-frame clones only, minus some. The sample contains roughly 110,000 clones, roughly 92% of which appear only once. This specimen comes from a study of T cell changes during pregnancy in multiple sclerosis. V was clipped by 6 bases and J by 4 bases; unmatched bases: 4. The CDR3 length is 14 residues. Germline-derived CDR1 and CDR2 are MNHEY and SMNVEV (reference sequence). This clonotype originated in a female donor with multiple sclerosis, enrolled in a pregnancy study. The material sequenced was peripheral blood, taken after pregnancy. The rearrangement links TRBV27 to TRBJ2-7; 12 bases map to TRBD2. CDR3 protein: CASRVTSGSYEQYF. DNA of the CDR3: TGTGCCAGCAGGGTGACTAGCGGGAGTTACGAGCAGTACTTC.